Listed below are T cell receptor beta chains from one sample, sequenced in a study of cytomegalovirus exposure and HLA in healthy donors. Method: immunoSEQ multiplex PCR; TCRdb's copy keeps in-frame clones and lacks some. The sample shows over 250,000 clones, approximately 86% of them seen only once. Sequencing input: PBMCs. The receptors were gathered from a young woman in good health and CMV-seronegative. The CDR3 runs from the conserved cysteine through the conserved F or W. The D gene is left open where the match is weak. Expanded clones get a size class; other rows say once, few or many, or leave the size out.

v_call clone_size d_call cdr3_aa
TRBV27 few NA CASSPMGTANEQFF
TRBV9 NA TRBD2 CASSVAPLAGGTGELFF
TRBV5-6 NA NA CASSGVDRGYGYTF
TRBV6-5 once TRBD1 CASRQGDGTQYF
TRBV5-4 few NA CASSLTENTEAFF
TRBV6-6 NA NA CASSYAGPPTYEQYF
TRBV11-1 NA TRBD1 CASSLADRVRTDTQYF
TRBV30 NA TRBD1 CAWSITGQANEKLFF
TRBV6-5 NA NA CASSYSRGPGNTIYF
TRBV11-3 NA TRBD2 CASSATSGTNTGELFF
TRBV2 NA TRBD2 CASSEILAGAGEQYF
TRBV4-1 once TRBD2 CASSLLGVSGALSYNEQFF
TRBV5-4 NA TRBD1 CASSSRDSHMKETQYF
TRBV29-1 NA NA CSVEAGAGQPQHF
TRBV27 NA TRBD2 CASSLWGGDHETQYF
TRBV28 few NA CASSSERRGGDEQYF
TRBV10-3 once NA CAISEAKNEQYF
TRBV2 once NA CASSDVAEGNF
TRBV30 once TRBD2 CAWSVQLAEETQYF
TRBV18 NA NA CASSLSGDSNIYEQYF
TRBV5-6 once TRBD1 CASRDWTGPNTGELFF
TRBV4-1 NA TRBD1 CASRPHPGQGADTQYF
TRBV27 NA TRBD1 CASSAELTGAQETQYF
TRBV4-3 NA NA CASSPEGGYTGELFF
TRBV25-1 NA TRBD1 CASSDPFGTGTYGYTF
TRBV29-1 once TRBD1 CSVGDRALTEAFF
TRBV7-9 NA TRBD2 CASSKAGISTDTQYF
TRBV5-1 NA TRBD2 CASSWTSGRENTGELFF
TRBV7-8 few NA CASSGGGSEQYF
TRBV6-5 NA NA CASSGPEEGYYGYTF
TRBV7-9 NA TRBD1 CASSLGQGGYEQYF
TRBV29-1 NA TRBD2 CSATGTSGRSLYEQYF
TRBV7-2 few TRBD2 CASSLLAGGFYEQYF
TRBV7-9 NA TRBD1 CASSQRQGPLGDTEAFF
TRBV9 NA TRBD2 CASSVEGGPYEQYF
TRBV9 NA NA CASSVAGVASSYEQYF
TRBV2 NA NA CASSESRVVAFF
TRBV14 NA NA CASSRLVSGETQYF
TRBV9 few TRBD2 CASSVGLAGPYYEQYF
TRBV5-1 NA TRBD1 CASSRDRAWTGELFF
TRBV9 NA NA CASSVGGTLIYEQYF
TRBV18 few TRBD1 CASSSRDRDTNGYTF
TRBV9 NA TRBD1 CASSVDRFYGYTF
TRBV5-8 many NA CASSLVALTATNEKLFF
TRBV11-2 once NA CASSLDYGGYNEQFF
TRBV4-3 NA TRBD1 CASSHSLQGGYPYEQYF
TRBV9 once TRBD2 CASNYGTSGGATQYF
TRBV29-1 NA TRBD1 CSVDSRQGADTQYF
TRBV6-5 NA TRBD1 CASSRQGYNQPQHF
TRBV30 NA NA CAWSEDTETQYF
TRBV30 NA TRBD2 CAGGLASYEQYF